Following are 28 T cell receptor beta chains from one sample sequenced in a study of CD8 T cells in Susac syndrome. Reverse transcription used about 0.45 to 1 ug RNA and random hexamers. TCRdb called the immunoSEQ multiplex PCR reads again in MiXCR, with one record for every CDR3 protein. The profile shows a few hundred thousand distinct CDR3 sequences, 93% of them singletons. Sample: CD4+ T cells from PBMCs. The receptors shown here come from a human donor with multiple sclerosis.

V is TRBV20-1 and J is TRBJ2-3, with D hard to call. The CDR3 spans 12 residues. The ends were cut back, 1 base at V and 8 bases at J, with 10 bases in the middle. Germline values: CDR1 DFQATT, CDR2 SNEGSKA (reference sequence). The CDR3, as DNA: TGCAGTGCTAGAGGGACGGGCGGTACGCAGTATTTT. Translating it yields CSARGTGGTQYF.

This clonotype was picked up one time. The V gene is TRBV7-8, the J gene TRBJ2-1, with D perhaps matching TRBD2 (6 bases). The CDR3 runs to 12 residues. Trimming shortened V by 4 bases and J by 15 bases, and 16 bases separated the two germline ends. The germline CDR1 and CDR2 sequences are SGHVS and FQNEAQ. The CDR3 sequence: CASSSRGTSGFF. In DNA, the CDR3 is TGTGCCAGCAGCTCTCGGGGGACGTCGGGGTTCTTC.

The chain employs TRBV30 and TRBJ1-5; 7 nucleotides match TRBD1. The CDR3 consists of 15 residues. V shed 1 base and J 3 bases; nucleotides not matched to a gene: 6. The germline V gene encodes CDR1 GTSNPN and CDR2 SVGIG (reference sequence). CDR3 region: CAWSGIRGTNQPQHF. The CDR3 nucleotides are TGTGCCTGGAGTGGGATCAGGGGGACCAATCAGCCCCAGCATTTT.

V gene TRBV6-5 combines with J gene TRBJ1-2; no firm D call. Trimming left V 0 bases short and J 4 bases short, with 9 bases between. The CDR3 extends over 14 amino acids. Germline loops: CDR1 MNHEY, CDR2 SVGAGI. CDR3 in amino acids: CASSYSTHSYGYTF. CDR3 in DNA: TGTGCCAGCAGTTACTCGACGCACAGCTATGGCTACACCTTC.

The CDR3 spells CASSVRDTEAFF. CDR3 bases: TGTGCCAGCAGTGTTAGGGACACTGAAGCTTTCTTT. The rearrangement joins TRBV6-4 to TRBJ1-1; D call uncertain. The germline V gene encodes CDR1 MRHNA and CDR2 SNTAGT. The V and J ends lost 4 bases and 3 bases respectively, with 6 bases between them. This CDR3 contains 12 residues.

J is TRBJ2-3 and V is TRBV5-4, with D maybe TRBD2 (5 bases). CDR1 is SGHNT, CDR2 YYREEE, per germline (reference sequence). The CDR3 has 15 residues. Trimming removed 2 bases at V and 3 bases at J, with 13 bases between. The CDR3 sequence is CASSFPGTPTDTQYF. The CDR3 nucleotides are TGTGCCAGCAGCTTCCCGGGAACACCAACAGATACGCAGTATTTT.

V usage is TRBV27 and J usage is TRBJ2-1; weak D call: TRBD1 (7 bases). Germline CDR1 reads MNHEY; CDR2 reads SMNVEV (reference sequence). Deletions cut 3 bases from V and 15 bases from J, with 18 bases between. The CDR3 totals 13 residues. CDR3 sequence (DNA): TGTGCCAGCAGTTTCCGTAGGGCAGGGGGGCCGTTCTTC. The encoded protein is CASSFRRAGGPFF.

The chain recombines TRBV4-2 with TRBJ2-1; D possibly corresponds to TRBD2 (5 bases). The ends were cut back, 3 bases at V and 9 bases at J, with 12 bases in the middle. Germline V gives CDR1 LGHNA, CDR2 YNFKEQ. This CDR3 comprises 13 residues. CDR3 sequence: CASSQARDGEQFF. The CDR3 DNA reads TGTGCCAGCAGCCAGGCGAGGGATGGTGAGCAGTTCTTC.

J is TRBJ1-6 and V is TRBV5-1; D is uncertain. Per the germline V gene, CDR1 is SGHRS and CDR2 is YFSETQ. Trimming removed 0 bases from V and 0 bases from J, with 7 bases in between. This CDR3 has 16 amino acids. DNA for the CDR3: TGCGCCAGCAGCTTGGCGGGCAGCTCCTATAATTCACCCCTCCACTTT. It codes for CASSLAGSSYNSPLHF.

The CDR3 DNA sequence: TGTGCCAGCAGTCCCCGGGACGGGGGACTAGCGGGGGATACGCAGTATTTT. This sequence encodes CASSPRDGGLAGDTQYF. This sequence joins TRBV6-1 and TRBJ2-3; 13 nucleotides align to TRBD2. Germline-derived CDR1 and CDR2 are MNHNS and SASEGT. V shed 5 bases, J shed 6 bases, and the junction held 11 bases outside the gene matches. The CDR3 has 17 residues.

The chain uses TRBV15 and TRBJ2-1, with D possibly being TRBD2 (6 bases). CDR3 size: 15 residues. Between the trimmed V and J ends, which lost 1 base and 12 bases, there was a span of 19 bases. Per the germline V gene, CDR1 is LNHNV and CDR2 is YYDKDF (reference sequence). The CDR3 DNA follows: TGTGCCACCAGCAGAGGGTCCCCCGGGAGAACAGGGCAGTTCTTC. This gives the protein CATSRGSPGRTGQFF.

The CDR3: CASSHTPRTGGNSPLHF. CDR3 coding DNA: TGTGCCAGCAGCCACACTCCACGGACAGGGGGCAATTCACCCCTCCACTTT. The chain uses TRBV3-1 and TRBJ1-6, with 11 bases aligning to TRBD1. V trimming: 3 bases; J trimming: 7 bases; junction bases outside the gene matches: 8. This CDR3 spans 17 amino acids. Germline V gene data show CDR1 as LGHDT and CDR2 as YNNKEL (reference sequence).

The CDR3 here is CASSIARTGAFGAFF. The DNA of the CDR3 is TGTGCCAGTAGTATAGCCCGGACAGGGGCGTTCGGAGCTTTCTTT. The chain uses TRBV19 and TRBJ1-1; TRBD1 matches at 9 bases. Germline CDR1 LNHDA, CDR2 SQIVND (reference sequence). The CDR3 covers 15 residues. V lost 1 base and J lost 10; bases outside the gene matches: 10. The variable domain in full, with the rest retrieved from reference TRBV19 and TRBJ1-1, is DGGITQSPKYLFRKEGQNVTLSCEQNLNHDAMYWYRQDPGQGLRLIYYSQIVNDFQKGDIAEGYSVSREKKESFPLTVTSAQKNPTAFYLCASSIARTGAFGAFFGQGTRLTVV.

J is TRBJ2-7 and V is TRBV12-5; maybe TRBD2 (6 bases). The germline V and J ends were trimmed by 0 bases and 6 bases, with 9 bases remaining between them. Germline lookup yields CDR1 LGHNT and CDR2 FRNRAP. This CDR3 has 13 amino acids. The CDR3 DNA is TGTGCTAGTGGTTTGGTTGGGGGGACCGAGCAGTACGTC. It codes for CASGLVGGTEQYV.

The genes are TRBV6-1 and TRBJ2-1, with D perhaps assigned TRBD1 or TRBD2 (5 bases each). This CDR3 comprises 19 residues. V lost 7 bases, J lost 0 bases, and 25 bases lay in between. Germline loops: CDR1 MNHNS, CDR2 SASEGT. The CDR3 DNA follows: TGTGCCAGCACCTGGACGGGACCTCGATTAACGTACTCCTACAATGAGCAGTTCTTC. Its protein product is CASTWTGPRLTYSYNEQFF.

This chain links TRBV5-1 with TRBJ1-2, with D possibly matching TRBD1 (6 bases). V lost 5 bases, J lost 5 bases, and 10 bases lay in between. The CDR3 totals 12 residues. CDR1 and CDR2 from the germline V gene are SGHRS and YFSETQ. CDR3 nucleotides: TGCGCCAGCAGGCGGACAGATTATGGCTACACCTTC. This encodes CASRRTDYGYTF. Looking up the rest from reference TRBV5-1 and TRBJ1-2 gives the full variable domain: KAGVTQTPRYLIKTRGQQVTLSCSPISGHRSVSWYQQTPGQGLQFLFEYFSETQRNKGNFPGRFSGRQFSNSRSEMNVSTLELGDSALYLCASRRTDYGYTFGSGTRLTVV.

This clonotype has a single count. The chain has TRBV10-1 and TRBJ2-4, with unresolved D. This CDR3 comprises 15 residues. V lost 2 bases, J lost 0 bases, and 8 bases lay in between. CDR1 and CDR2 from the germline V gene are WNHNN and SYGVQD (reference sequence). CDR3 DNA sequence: TGCGCCAGCAGTGAGCCAGATCCAGCCAAAAACATTCAGTACTTC. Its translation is CASSEPDPAKNIQYF.

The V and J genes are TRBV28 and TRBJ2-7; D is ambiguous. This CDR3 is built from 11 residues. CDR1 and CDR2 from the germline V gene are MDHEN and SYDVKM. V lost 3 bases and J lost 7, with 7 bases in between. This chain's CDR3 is CASSFEWEQYF. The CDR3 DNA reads TGTGCCAGCAGTTTTGAGTGGGAGCAGTACTTC.

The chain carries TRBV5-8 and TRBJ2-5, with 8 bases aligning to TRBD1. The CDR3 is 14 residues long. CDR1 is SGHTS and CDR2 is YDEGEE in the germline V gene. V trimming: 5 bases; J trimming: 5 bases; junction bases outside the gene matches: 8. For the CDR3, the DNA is TGTGCCAGCAGAGACAGGGGATTATGGGAGACCCAGTACTTC. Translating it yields CASRDRGLWETQYF. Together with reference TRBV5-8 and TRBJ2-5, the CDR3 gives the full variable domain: EAGVTQSPTHLIKTRGQQATLRCSPISGHTSVYWYQQALGLGLQFLLWYDEGEERNRGNFPPRFSGRQFPNYSSELNVNALELEDSALYLCASRDRGLWETQYFGPGTRLLVL.

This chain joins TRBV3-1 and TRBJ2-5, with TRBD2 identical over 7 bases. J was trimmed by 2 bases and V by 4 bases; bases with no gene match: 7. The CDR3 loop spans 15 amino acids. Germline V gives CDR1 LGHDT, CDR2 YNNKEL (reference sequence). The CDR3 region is CASSPQSGTQETQYF. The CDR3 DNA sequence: TGTGCCAGCAGCCCACAGAGCGGGACTCAAGAGACCCAGTACTTC.

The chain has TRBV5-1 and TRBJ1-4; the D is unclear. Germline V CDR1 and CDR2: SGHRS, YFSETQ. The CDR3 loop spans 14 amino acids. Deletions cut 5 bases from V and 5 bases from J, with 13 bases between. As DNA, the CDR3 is TGCGCCAGCAGTACGGATTTGGGGAATGAAAAACTGTTTTTT. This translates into CASSTDLGNEKLFF.

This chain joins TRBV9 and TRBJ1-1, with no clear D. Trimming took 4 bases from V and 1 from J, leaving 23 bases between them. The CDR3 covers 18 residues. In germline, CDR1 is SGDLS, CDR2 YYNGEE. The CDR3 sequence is CASSPTHSPSEGNTEAFF. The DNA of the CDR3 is TGTGCCAGCAGCCCCACGCACTCACCCTCCGAAGGGAACACTGAAGCTTTCTTT. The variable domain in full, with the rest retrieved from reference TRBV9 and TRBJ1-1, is DSGVTQTPKHLITATGQRVTLRCSPRSGDLSVYWYQQSLDQGLQFLIQYYNGEERAKGNILERFSAQQFPDLHSELNLSSLELGDSALYFCASSPTHSPSEGNTEAFFGQGTRLTVV.

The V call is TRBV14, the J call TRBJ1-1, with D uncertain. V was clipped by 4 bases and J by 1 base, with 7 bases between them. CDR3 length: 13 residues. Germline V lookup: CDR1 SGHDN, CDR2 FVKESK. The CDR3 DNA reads TGTGCCAGCAGCCTTTGGAGGAACACTGAAGCTTTCTTT. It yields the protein CASSLWRNTEAFF.

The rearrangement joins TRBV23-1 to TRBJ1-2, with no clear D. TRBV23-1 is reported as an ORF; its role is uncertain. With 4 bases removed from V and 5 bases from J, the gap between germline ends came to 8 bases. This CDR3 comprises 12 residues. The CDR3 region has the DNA TGCGCCAGCAGTCGGTTGATATATGGCTACACCTTC. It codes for CASSRLIYGYTF.

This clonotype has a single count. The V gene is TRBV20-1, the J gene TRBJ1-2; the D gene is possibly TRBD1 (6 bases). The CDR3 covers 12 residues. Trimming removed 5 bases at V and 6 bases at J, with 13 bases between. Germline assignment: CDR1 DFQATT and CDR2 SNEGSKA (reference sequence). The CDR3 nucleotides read TGCAGTGCTGGGGGGCTCATTAATGGCTACACCTTC. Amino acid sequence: CSAGGLINGYTF.

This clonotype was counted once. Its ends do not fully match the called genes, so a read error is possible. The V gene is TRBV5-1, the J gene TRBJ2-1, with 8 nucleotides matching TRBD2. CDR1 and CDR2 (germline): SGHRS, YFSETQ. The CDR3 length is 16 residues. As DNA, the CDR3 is TGCACCAGCAGCTTGGAACCTAGCGGGCGCTACAATGAGCAGTTCTTC. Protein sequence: CTSSLEPSGRYNEQFF.

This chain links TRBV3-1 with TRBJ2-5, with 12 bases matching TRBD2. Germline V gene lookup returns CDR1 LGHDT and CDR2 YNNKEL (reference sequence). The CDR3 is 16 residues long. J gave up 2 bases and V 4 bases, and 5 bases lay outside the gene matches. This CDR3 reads CASSPSSGRDQETQYF. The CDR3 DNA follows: TGTGCCAGCAGCCCCTCTAGCGGGAGGGATCAAGAGACCCAGTACTTC.

As DNA, the CDR3 is TGTGCCAGCAGCCTAGGGTGGATAAACTATGGCTACACCTTC. Its protein is CASSLGWINYGYTF. The chain combines TRBV11-3 with TRBJ1-2; D is unclear. This CDR3 is built from 14 residues. The germline V and J ends were trimmed by 5 bases and 2 bases, with 12 bases remaining between them. The germline gives CDR1 SGHNT, CDR2 YENEEA.